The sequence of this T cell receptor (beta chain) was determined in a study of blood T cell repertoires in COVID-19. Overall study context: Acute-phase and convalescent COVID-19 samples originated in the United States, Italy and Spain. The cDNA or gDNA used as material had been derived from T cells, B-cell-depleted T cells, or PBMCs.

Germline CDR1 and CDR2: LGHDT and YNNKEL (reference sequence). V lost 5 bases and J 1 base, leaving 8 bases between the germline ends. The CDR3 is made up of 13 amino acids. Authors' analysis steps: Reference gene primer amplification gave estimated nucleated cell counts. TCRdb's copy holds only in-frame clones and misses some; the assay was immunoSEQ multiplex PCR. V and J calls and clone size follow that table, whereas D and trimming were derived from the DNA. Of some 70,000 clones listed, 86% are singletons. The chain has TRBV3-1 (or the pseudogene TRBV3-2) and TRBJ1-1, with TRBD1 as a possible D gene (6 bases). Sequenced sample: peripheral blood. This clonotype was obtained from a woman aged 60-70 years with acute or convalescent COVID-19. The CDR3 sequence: CASSGQKNTEAFF. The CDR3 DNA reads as TGTGCCAGCAGCGGACAGAAGAACACTGAAGCTTTCTTT.